The 4 T cell receptor beta chains in this list originate from one sample, sequenced in a study of human T cells and chemical hapten exposure. MiXCR, run by TCRdb on the RACE reads, gives a single entry per CDR3 protein. The table records 95,000 to 150,000 distinct CDR3 sequences, 11% of them present only once. Time point indicated: patch test 3, about 24 weeks after DPC sensitization. Regarding treatment: therapeutic diphenylcyclopropenone sensitization with weekly scalp DPC. The sequencing here drew on whole blood, taken in connection with sensitization to the hapten diphenylcyclopropenone (DPC). All receptors derive from a woman in her forties or fifties with alopecia areata. Some clones in this sample may be carry-over from other donors' samples.

In its sample, this clonotype was seen many times. The CDR3: CASSLVGMGQETQYF. CDR3 nucleotides: TGTGCCAGCAGCTTAGTTGGAATGGGTCAAGAGACCCAGTACTTC. The genes are TRBV7-2 and TRBJ2-5, with unresolved D. The CDR3 covers 15 residues. Trimming cost V 1 base and J 2 bases, with 11 bases left between them. Per germline, CDR1 SGHTA and CDR2 FQGNSA.

The chain has TRBV27 and TRBJ1-5; D not certain. Trimming pared 2 bases from V and 7 bases from J, leaving 9 bases between. The CDR3 is made up of 13 amino acids. CDR1 is MNHEY, CDR2 SMNVEV, per germline (reference sequence). CDR3 nucleotide sequence: TGTGCCAGCAGTTTAAGCAGGCAGCAGCCCCAGCATTTT. It yields the protein CASSLSRQQPQHF.

About this clonotype: Compared with germline, one end of the junction differs, possibly owing to a read error. This chain's CDR3 is CDSSLNYNEQFF. For the CDR3, the DNA is TGTGACAGCAGTCTTAACTACAATGAGCAGTTCTTC. This chain joins TRBV2 and TRBJ2-1; D is ambiguous. Germline CDR1 and CDR2: SNHLY and FYNNEI. CDR3 length: 12 amino acids.

The chain links TRBV9 to TRBJ1-2; 7 bases are shared with TRBD1. Germline trimming cut 0 bases from V and 4 bases from J; bases unmatched to any gene: 9. The germline CDR1 and CDR2 sequences are SGDLS and YYNGEE. This CDR3 is built from 16 residues. The CDR3 DNA follows: TGTGCCAGCAGCGTAGCTGGCCAGGGGGACATCTATGGCTACACCTTC. Translated: CASSVAGQGDIYGYTF.